Below are 27 T cell receptor beta chains sequenced from a single sample in a study of cytomegalovirus exposure and HLA in healthy donors (dated by TCRdb to 2017 to 2019). The protocol used for the library was the immunoSEQ multiplex PCR assay. A mixture of 60 forward primers for TCR Vbeta segments and 13 reverse primers for TCR Jbeta segments was used in the multiplex PCR. What TCRdb holds here is the immuneACCESS table cut down to in-frame rearrangements. Part of the clones is not present; checked against another copy, under half of the missing clones reflect an unresolved V gene, and the others are unexplained. In this sample the table shows under 200,000 clones, roughly four fifths of which occur a single time. The ten biggest clones cover 7% to 9.5% of the sample. Sequenced sample: PBMCs. These receptors all come from a male donor in good health and CMV-seropositive.

This clone has a handful of counts. The V gene is TRBV10-1, the J gene TRBJ2-7; D is possibly TRBD2 (6 bases). V was clipped by 10 bases and J by 3 bases, with 19 bases between them. This CDR3 has 14 residues. Germline V lookup: CDR1 WNHNN, CDR2 SYGVQD (reference sequence). DNA of the CDR3: TGCGCCACACAAGCAAGGGGACTGAGCTACGAGCAGTACTTC. This sequence encodes CATQARGLSYEQYF.

By sample share, this clone is medium-sized (0.01 to 0.1%). This chain links TRBV15 with TRBJ2-5; perhaps TRBD2 as D (6 bases). Germline V gives CDR1 LNHNV, CDR2 YYDKDF (reference sequence). V dropped 4 bases and J dropped 5 bases, with 11 bases sitting between them. This CDR3 contains 13 residues. CDR3 nucleotide sequence: TGTGCCACCAGCATATTTGCGGGGGAGACCCAGTACTTC. Translated: CATSIFAGETQYF.

The chain is built from TRBV6-5 and TRBJ1-1, with D unresolved. This CDR3 has 15 amino acids. The germline gives CDR1 MNHEY, CDR2 SVGAGI. Deletions cut 0 bases from V and 5 bases from J, with 13 bases between. This chain's CDR3 is CASSYSSGFGTEAFF. For the CDR3, the DNA is TGTGCCAGCAGTTACTCATCCGGGTTCGGTACTGAAGCTTTCTTT.

This chain links TRBV7-9 with TRBJ1-1, with a weak D call TRBD1 (6 bases). In germline, CDR1 is SEHNR, CDR2 FQNEAQ (reference sequence). V was pared by 8 bases and J by 10 bases, with 17 bases between. The CDR3 covers 12 residues. CDR3 residues: CASRDTPLRAFF. CDR3 sequence (DNA): TGTGCCAGCCGGGACACACCCCTTAGAGCTTTCTTT. Drawing the rest from reference TRBV7-9 and TRBJ1-1, the complete variable domain is DTGVSQNPRHKITKRGQNVTFRCDPISEHNRLYWYRQTLGQGPEFLTYFQNEAQLEKSRLLSDRFSAERPKGSFSTLEIQRTEQGDSAMYLCASRDTPLRAFFGQGTRLTVV.

The J gene is TRBJ2-7, the V gene TRBV6-5; 9 bases align to TRBD2. The CDR3 runs to 14 residues. The V segment lost 4 bases and the J segment 5 bases; nucleotides outside the gene matches: 6. Germline CDR1 reads MNHEY; CDR2 reads SVGAGI. In nucleotides, the CDR3 is TGTGCCAGCAGTTCCATTAGCGGGAGAGACGAGCAGTACTTC. Translation: CASSSISGRDEQYF.

The chain couples TRBV5-1 to TRBJ1-2; the D gene is possibly TRBD1 (5 bases). CDR1 is SGHRS, CDR2 YFSETQ, per germline. CDR3 size: 15 residues. With 3 bases removed from V and 7 bases from J, the gap between germline ends came to 19 bases. The CDR3 DNA reads TGCGCCAGCAGCTCTCGTGTCGACAGTGCGCGTGGCTACACCTTC. Translation: CASSSRVDSARGYTF. The complete variable domain, with remaining parts taken from reference TRBV5-1 and TRBJ1-2, reads KAGVTQTPRYLIKTRGQQVTLSCSPISGHRSVSWYQQTPGQGLQFLFEYFSETQRNKGNFPGRFSGRQFSNSRSEMNVSTLELGDSALYLCASSSRVDSARGYTFGSGTRLTVV.

The chain links TRBV9 to TRBJ1-4; D is possibly TRBD1 (6 bases). Germline CDR1 reads SGDLS; CDR2 reads YYNGEE. V lost 4 bases to trimming and J lost 0 bases, with 10 bases between them. The CDR3 has 15 residues. As DNA, the CDR3 is TGTGCCAGCAGCCCTCAGGGGACAACTAATGAAAAACTGTTTTTT. Translating gives CASSPQGTTNEKLFF.

V gene TRBV30 combines with J gene TRBJ2-7; the D is unclear. Trimming stripped 1 base from V and 6 bases from J, with 13 bases between. CDR1 and CDR2 (germline): GTSNPN, SVGIG (reference sequence). CDR3 length: 13 amino acids. The CDR3 sequence is CAWSDPFRLEQYF. The CDR3 DNA reads as TGTGCCTGGAGTGACCCCTTCAGACTCGAGCAGTACTTC.

The chain combines TRBV11-2 with TRBJ2-3; 7 bases align to TRBD1. V lost 4 bases to trimming and J lost 2 bases; unmatched junction nucleotides: 6. The germline gives CDR1 SGHAT, CDR2 FQNNGV. There are 15 residues in the CDR3. The CDR3 here is CASSSSGQITDTQYF. For the CDR3, the DNA is TGTGCCAGCAGCTCCTCGGGACAGATCACAGATACGCAGTATTTT.

The gene calls are TRBV4-1 and TRBJ2-7, with 8 bases identical to TRBD1. With 1 base clipped from V and 4 bases from J, the junction kept 3 bases outside the gene matches. Germline V gene lookup returns CDR1 MGHRA and CDR2 YSYEKL. There are 14 residues in the CDR3. CDR3 nucleotide sequence: TGCGCCAGCAGCCAAGGACAGGGGACTTACGAGCAGTACTTC. The encoded protein is CASSQGQGTYEQYF.

The chain links TRBV30 to TRBJ1-2; D remains unclear. The CDR3 length is 14 residues. V lost 5 bases, J lost 2 bases, and 15 bases lay in between. Germline assignment: CDR1 GTSNPN and CDR2 SVGIG (reference sequence). As DNA, the CDR3 is TGTGCCTGGGAATCAGGTTCATTAAACTATGGCTACACCTTC. Translated, it gives CAWESGSLNYGYTF.

J is TRBJ2-5 and V is TRBV7-7; 9 nucleotides match TRBD2. The CDR3 has 15 amino acids. V lost 3 bases and J lost 2; bases outside the gene matches: 4. CDR1 and CDR2 from the germline V gene are SSHAT and FNYEAQ (reference sequence). This chain's CDR3 is CASSLREGLQETQYF. The CDR3 bases are TGTGCCAGCAGCTTGCGGGAGGGGCTACAAGAGACCCAGTACTTC. The entire variable domain, with the rest obtained from reference TRBV7-7 and TRBJ2-5, is as follows: GAGVSQSPRYKVTKRGQDVTLRCDPISSHATLYWYQQALGQGPEFLTYFNYEAQPDKSGLPSDRFSAERPEGSISTLTIQRTEQRDSAMYRCASSLREGLQETQYFGPGTRLLVL.

This clone has only a few counts. The rearrangement links TRBV27 to TRBJ2-2; 8 nucleotides line up with TRBD1. The CDR3 runs 14 residues. CDR1 and CDR2 (germline): MNHEY, SMNVEV (reference sequence). V shed 6 bases, J shed 3 bases, and the junction held 3 bases outside the gene matches. Written as DNA, the CDR3 is TGTGCCAGCAGCGGGACAGGTGACACCGGGGAGCTGTTTTTT. Protein: CASSGTGDTGELFF.

The chain employs TRBV27 and TRBJ2-1; 13 bases fit TRBD2. CDR3 length: 19 amino acids. The germline gives CDR1 MNHEY, CDR2 SMNVEV (reference sequence). The V and J ends lost 3 bases and 0 bases, in that order; junction bases with no gene match: 8. The CDR3 reads CASSFAGLAGQSSYNEQFF. Written as DNA, the CDR3 is TGTGCCAGCAGTTTCGCGGGACTAGCGGGGCAGAGCTCCTACAATGAGCAGTTCTTC.

This chain uses TRBV7-9 with TRBJ1-1; D uncertain. Germline V gene lookup returns CDR1 SEHNR and CDR2 FQNEAQ (reference sequence). Trimming shortened V by 1 base and J by 1 base, and 7 bases separated the two germline ends. This CDR3 region has 14 residues. The CDR3 here is CASSLGVRNTEAFF. The CDR3 coding sequence is TGTGCCAGCAGCTTAGGAGTGAGGAACACTGAAGCTTTCTTT. Full variable domain (missing parts from reference TRBV7-9 and TRBJ1-1): DTGVSQNPRHKITKRGQNVTFRCDPISEHNRLYWYRQTLGQGPEFLTYFQNEAQLEKSRLLSDRFSAERPKGSFSTLEIQRTEQGDSAMYLCASSLGVRNTEAFFGQGTRLTVV.

The chain uses TRBV14 and TRBJ2-7, with D perhaps matching TRBD2 (6 bases). The CDR3 loop spans 15 amino acids. In germline, CDR1 is SGHDN, CDR2 FVKESK. V was shortened by 3 bases and J by 0 bases, with 12 bases between the two germline ends. CDR3 protein: CASSHRVGSSYEQYF. The CDR3 DNA reads as TGTGCCAGCAGCCACAGAGTCGGGAGCTCCTACGAGCAGTACTTC.

The chain recombines TRBV2 with TRBJ1-1, with 9 bases identical to TRBD1. Germline CDR1 SNHLY, CDR2 FYNNEI. V was clipped by 7 bases and J by 0 bases; unmatched bases: 15. CDR3 length equals 18 residues. CDR3 sequence (DNA): TGTGCCAGCATGCCGGGACAGGGAAGGCTACGTGTGAACACTGAAGCTTTCTTT. It encodes CASMPGQGRLRVNTEAFF.

This rearrangement joins TRBV28 to TRBJ1-5; 9 bases agree with TRBD1. V lost 7 bases and J lost 1; bases outside the gene matches: 8. CDR1 is MDHEN and CDR2 is SYDVKM in the germline V gene. CDR3 size: 16 residues. In DNA, the CDR3 is TGTGCCAGCACCCGTACCGGGACAGGGAGCAATCAGCCCCAGCATTTT. This encodes CASTRTGTGSNQPQHF.

The CDR3 loop reads CASSKPAGTGGRSNQPQHF. CDR3 coding DNA: TGTGCCAGTAGTAAACCAGCCGGGACAGGGGGCCGTAGCAATCAGCCCCAGCATTTT. The J gene is TRBJ1-5, the V gene TRBV19; 12 nucleotides line up with TRBD1. Trimming cost V 4 bases and J 0 bases; bases outside gene matches: 10. Germline V lookup: CDR1 LNHDA, CDR2 SQIVND (reference sequence). This CDR3 region has 19 residues.

The chain uses TRBV5-1 and TRBJ2-2; 7 nucleotides agree with TRBD2. Germline V gene sequence: CDR1 SGHRS, CDR2 YFSETQ. V was pared by 4 bases and J by 0 bases, with 3 bases of the junction left unmatched. The CDR3 totals 15 residues. DNA for the CDR3: TGCGCCAGCAGCCTGACTAGCCCGAACACCGGGGAGCTGTTTTTT. It yields the protein CASSLTSPNTGELFF.

The gene calls are TRBV7-8 and TRBJ2-1, with D possibly matching TRBD2 (6 bases). Trimming removed 5 bases from V and 4 bases from J, with 15 bases in between. Germline CDR1 and CDR2: SGHVS and FQNEAQ. There are 15 residues in the CDR3. The CDR3 loop is CASSPPEGGYNEQFF. As DNA, the CDR3 is TGTGCCAGCAGCCCTCCGGAGGGCGGATACAATGAGCAGTTCTTC.

The chain recombines TRBV27 with TRBJ2-3; tentative D call: TRBD1 (5 bases). Germline V lookup: CDR1 MNHEY, CDR2 SMNVEV (reference sequence). This CDR3 contains 14 residues. With 9 bases removed from V and 0 bases from J, the gap between germline ends came to 13 bases. The CDR3 loop reads CASSKGPSTDTQYF. Here the CDR3 DNA reads TGTGCCAGTAGTAAGGGGCCTAGCACAGATACGCAGTATTTT.

This rearrangement joins TRBV28 to TRBJ2-7; 8 bases are shared with TRBD1. Trimming cost V 5 bases and J 2 bases; bases outside gene matches: 8. CDR3 length: 15 amino acids. Germline CDR1 MDHEN, CDR2 SYDVKM. The DNA of the CDR3 is TGTGCCAGCAGTACTGCGACAGGGGCTCCCTACGAGCAGTACTTC. This translates into CASSTATGAPYEQYF.

The chain joins TRBV19 to TRBJ2-7; maybe TRBD1 (7 bases). The V end was cut by 5 bases, the J end by 5 bases, with 19 bases between. The CDR3 length is 15 residues. Germline V gives CDR1 LNHDA, CDR2 SQIVND (reference sequence). The CDR3, as DNA: TGTGCCAGTAGTCGGGGGACAGTGGCTGGCGACGAGCAGTACTTC. Translation gives CASSRGTVAGDEQYF.

V usage is TRBV30 and J usage is TRBJ1-1, with 9 bases identical to TRBD1. V lost 5 bases, J lost 8 bases, and 6 bases stayed unmatched. Germline V CDR1 and CDR2: GTSNPN, SVGIG (reference sequence). This CDR3 has 12 residues. CDR3 coding DNA: TGTGCCTGGCGCGACAGGGGGAGGGAAGCTTTCTTT. As protein: CAWRDRGREAFF.

The rearrangement links TRBV4-3 to TRBJ2-7, with 7 bases identical to TRBD1. The ends lost 0 bases at V and 6 bases at J; junction bases unmatched: 8. Germline CDR1 reads LGHNA; CDR2 reads YSLEER. The CDR3 contains 15 residues. CDR3 sequence: CASSQEWQGVSEQYF. The DNA for the CDR3 is TGCGCCAGCAGCCAAGAATGGCAGGGGGTTAGCGAGCAGTACTTC.

The rearrangement joins TRBV6-1 to TRBJ2-7; weak D call: TRBD2 (5 bases). V was cut by 2 bases and J by 1 base, with 9 bases left in between. The CDR3 has 14 amino acids. Germline CDR1 and CDR2: MNHNS and SASEGT. CDR3 nucleotide sequence: TGTGCCAGCAGTGAATTTAGGGAGTCCTACGAGCAGTACTTC. Protein sequence: CASSEFRESYEQYF.